This entry is about one T cell receptor beta chain. These data come from a study of response to subunit inactivated influenza vaccine. Each CDR3 protein gets one entry after TCRdb re-called the RT-PCR reads with MiXCR. The data show just under 550,000 distinct CDR3 sequences, around 21% seen once. After removal of 4 bases from V and 3 bases from J, the junction contained 9 bases not matched to a gene. CDR1 and CDR2 (germline): SGHRS, YFSETQ. This CDR3 is 16 amino acids long. The data were also submitted as part of a second study, on T cells expressing NK-cell markers. From that report: As the method of synthesis, 5'RACE template switching with UMIs yielded TCR beta cDNA. Seven HCMV-seropositive donors and one seronegative donor made up the eight sequenced donors. More than 5 donors carried dominant NKG2C+ clonotypes that made up roughly 1.0-7.0% of their CD8+ T cells. The CD3+CD56-NKG2C+ fraction of a handful of donors was likewise dominated by these clonotypes.

The chain joins TRBV5-1 to TRBJ2-3; 9 bases are shared with TRBD1. The specimen comprised CD4+ T cells sorted from PBMCs, sampled 11 to 12 days after vaccination. The TCR was taken from a man over 45 who received an inactivated influenza vaccine. The CDR3 loop reads CASSPPQGARTDTQYF. The CDR3 nucleotides are TGCGCCAGCAGCCCCCCACAGGGGGCGCGGACAGATACGCAGTATTTT. The full variable domain, with the rest looked up from reference TRBV5-1 and TRBJ2-3, is KAGVTQTPRYLIKTRGQQVTLSCSPISGHRSVSWYQQTPGQGLQFLFEYFSETQRNKGNFPGRFSGRQFSNSRSEMNVSTLELGDSALYLCASSPPQGARTDTQYFGPGTRLTVL.